This T cell receptor (beta chain) was captured by sequencing in a study of technical replicates of blood from several donors. Measured with immunoSEQ multiplex PCR; TCRdb has only the in-frame clones, and not every one. Of roughly 100,000 clones in the sample, approximately 96% were seen once. The receptor's source is a human donor in good health. The sequenced material came from T cells isolated from PBMCs.

CDR3 sequence reads: CASSPPWRLAGAEQYF. CDR3 DNA: TGTGCCAGCTCACCACCGTGGCGGCTAGCGGGAGCCGAGCAGTACTTC. This chain connects TRBV18 to TRBJ2-7; the match to TRBD2 covers 10 bases. V gave up 0 bases and J gave up 6 bases; unmatched junction bases: 8. The CDR3 covers 16 residues. CDR1 and CDR2 from the germline V gene are KGHSH and LQKENI.